Below, 23 T cell receptor beta chains from the same sample are listed, as sequenced in a study of blood T cell repertoires in COVID-19. The assay was immunoSEQ multiplex PCR, and TCRdb's table has in-frame clones only and misses some. This sample has about 190,000 clones, with about 90% found just once. The sequenced sample consisted of peripheral blood. All receptors come from a man aged 45-60 years with acute or convalescent COVID-19.

The V and J genes are TRBV4-3 and TRBJ1-1; 7 bases are a match to TRBD1. The CDR3 sequence is 15 residues long. Unmatched junction bases numbered 9, after V lost 3 bases and J lost 5 bases. CDR1 LGHNA and CDR2 YSLEER come from the germline V gene. The CDR3: CASSQEEGARTEAFF. CDR3 nucleotides: TGCGCCAGCAGCCAGGAGGAGGGGGCGAGGACTGAAGCTTTCTTT.

The chain links TRBV4-3 to TRBJ1-4; D gene uncertain. Germline-derived CDR1 and CDR2 are LGHNA and YSLEER. The length of the CDR3 is 13 residues. Trimming removed 4 bases from V and 4 bases from J, with 7 bases in between. CDR3 residues: CASSLVLNEKLFF. As DNA, the CDR3 is TGCGCCAGCAGCCTAGTTCTTAATGAAAAACTGTTTTTT.

The V and J genes are TRBV24-1 and TRBJ2-1, with 8 bases identical to TRBD2. The CDR3 contains 14 residues. Germline V CDR1 and CDR2: KGHDR, SFDVKD. V trimming: 6 bases; J trimming: 10 bases; junction bases outside the gene matches: 10. The CDR3 spells CATSRGTREAEQFF. DNA of the CDR3: TGTGCCACCAGTCGCGGGACTAGGGAGGCCGAGCAGTTCTTC.

The chain couples TRBV29-1 to TRBJ2-7; D is perhaps TRBD1 (7 bases). The V and J ends lost 4 bases and 6 bases respectively, with 13 bases between them. The germline V gene encodes CDR1 SQVTM and CDR2 ANQGSEA. This CDR3 is built from 12 residues. The CDR3 DNA reads TGCAGCGTTGTGGGCAGGGGGGTCGAGCAGTACTTC. It specifies CSVVGRGVEQYF.

CDR3 loop: CASSLGGNEKLFF. CDR3 coding DNA: TGTGCCAGCAGCTTAGGGGGAAATGAAAAACTGTTTTTT. The chain joins TRBV5-4 to TRBJ1-4; a weak D match, TRBD1 (6 bases). V was pared by 2 bases and J by 5 bases, with 7 bases between. Germline CDR1 SGHNT, CDR2 YYREEE (reference sequence). The CDR3 runs 13 residues.

The rearrangement uses TRBV6-2 or TRBV6-3 and TRBJ2-3; 15 bases map to TRBD2. In germline, CDR1 is MNHEY, CDR2 SVGEGT. This CDR3 is 15 amino acids long. V dropped 4 bases and J dropped 8; count of bases not matched to a gene: 4. The CDR3 nucleotides are TGTGCCAGCAGTTGGACTAGCGGGGGGGCTGGTACGCAGTATTTT. It is translated as CASSWTSGGAGTQYF.

The gene calls are TRBV5-5 and TRBJ1-5; TRBD1 matches at 7 bases. Unmatched junction bases numbered 7, after V lost 5 bases and J lost 2 bases. CDR1 SGHKS and CDR2 YYEKEE come from the germline V gene (reference sequence). CDR3 length equals 15 residues. CDR3 region: CASSSTGTRNQPQHF. In nucleotides, the CDR3 is TGTGCCAGCAGTTCGACAGGGACCCGCAATCAGCCCCAGCATTTT.

The chain is built from TRBV24-1 and TRBJ2-1; D gene uncertain. This CDR3 contains 12 residues. The germline V and J ends were trimmed by 3 bases and 10 bases, with 9 bases remaining between them. Germline V gene data show CDR1 as KGHDR and CDR2 as SFDVKD. The CDR3 DNA is TGTGCCACCAGTGATAGCAGGCAGGAGCAGTTCTTC. Translated: CATSDSRQEQFF.

The chain is built from TRBV11-2 and TRBJ2-2, with TRBD2 identical over 8 bases. This CDR3 has 16 amino acids. Germline loops: CDR1 SGHAT, CDR2 FQNNGV. V trimming: 3 bases; J trimming: 0 bases; junction bases outside the gene matches: 3. CDR3 residues: CASSFRGRTNTGELFF. CDR3 nucleotide sequence: TGTGCCAGCAGCTTTCGCGGGAGGACGAACACCGGGGAGCTGTTTTTT.

The V gene is TRBV12-3 or TRBV12-4, the J gene TRBJ2-2; 7 positions agree with TRBD1. Trimming took 6 bases from V and 5 from J; bases not matched to a gene: 3. The CDR3 consists of 13 residues. CDR3 sequence (DNA): TGTGCCAGCAGACAGGGGTGGACCGGGGAGCTGTTTTTT. This codes for CASRQGWTGELFF.

This clone was found once. J is TRBJ1-1 and V is TRBV10-3; 9 nucleotides match TRBD1. The CDR3 length is 14 residues. The ends lost 4 bases at V and 1 base at J; junction bases unmatched: 1. The germline V gene encodes CDR1 ENHRY and CDR2 SYGVKD. In DNA, the CDR3 is TGTGCCATCAGTGGGGGACAGGGGAACACTGAAGCTTTCTTT. The encoded protein is CAISGGQGNTEAFF.

V usage is TRBV6-5 and J usage is TRBJ1-6; D unresolved. Germline V CDR1 and CDR2: MNHEY, SVGAGI. Trimming pared 0 bases from V and 0 bases from J, leaving 6 bases between. The CDR3 extends over 16 amino acids. CDR3 DNA: TGTGCCAGCAGTTACTCGAGCCGCTCCTATAATTCACCCCTCCACTTT. Its translation is CASSYSSRSYNSPLHF.

The J gene is TRBJ1-5, the V gene TRBV30, with D perhaps matching TRBD1 (6 bases). The CDR3 totals 13 residues. Germline CDR1 is GTSNPN and CDR2 is SVGIG (reference sequence). Trimming shortened V by 5 bases and J by 7 bases, and 15 bases separated the two germline ends. The CDR3 sequence is CAWGAGEGQPQHF. The CDR3 DNA sequence: TGTGCCTGGGGGGCAGGGGAAGGCCAGCCCCAGCATTTT.

This clone was found once. Sequence at one end of the junction differs from germline and may be a read error. The chain has TRBV7-7 and TRBJ2-5; 7 bases map to TRBD2. The CDR3 covers 14 residues. The germline V gene has CDR1 SSHAT and CDR2 FNYEAQ (reference sequence). As DNA, the CDR3 is TGTGCTAGCAGCTTCGGGGGGTTCGGGGAGACCCAGTACTTC. This translates into CASSFGGFGETQYF.

The rearrangement uses TRBV27 and TRBJ2-2; the match to TRBD1 covers 8 bases. CDR1 and CDR2 (germline): MNHEY, SMNVEV (reference sequence). CDR3 length equals 15 residues. The ends lost 6 bases at V and 5 bases at J; junction bases unmatched: 8. The CDR3 DNA reads TGTGCCAGCAGCGAAGGACAGGGAGAGACCGGGGAGCTGTTTTTT. This translates into CASSEGQGETGELFF.

This chain connects TRBV28 to TRBJ2-6; D remains unclear. Trimming took 2 bases from V and 1 from J, leaving 9 bases between them. CDR1 MDHEN and CDR2 SYDVKM come from the germline V gene. The CDR3 is made up of 16 amino acids. This chain's CDR3 is CASSLRRVSGANVLTF. The CDR3 nucleotides are TGTGCCAGCAGTTTACGACGGGTGTCTGGGGCCAACGTCCTGACTTTC. Supplemented by reference TRBV28 and TRBJ2-6, the full variable domain reads DVKVTQSSRYLVKRTGEKVFLECVQDMDHENMFWYRQDPGLGLRLIYFSYDVKMKEKGDIPEGYSVSREKKERFSLILESASTNQTSMYLCASSLRRVSGANVLTFGAGSRLTVL.

The rearrangement links TRBV14 to TRBJ2-7; 9 nucleotides align to TRBD2. Germline V CDR1 and CDR2: SGHDN, FVKESK. The ends lost 1 base at V and 4 bases at J; junction bases unmatched: 8. CDR3 length equals 16 residues. CDR3 protein: CASSQGFLAGSYEQYF. The CDR3 coding sequence is TGTGCCAGCAGCCAAGGGTTCCTAGCGGGATCTTACGAGCAGTACTTC. Based on the CDR3 plus reference TRBV14 and TRBJ2-7, the full variable domain is EAGVTQFPSHSVIEKGQTVTLRCDPISGHDNLYWYRRVMGKEIKFLLHFVKESKQDESGMPNNRFLAERTGGTYSTLKVQPAELEDSGVYFCASSQGFLAGSYEQYFGPGTRLTVT.

This clone was seen once. The genes are TRBV11-3 and TRBJ2-3; 7 bases fit TRBD1. J was trimmed by 8 bases and V by 1 base; bases with no gene match: 6. CDR1 is SGHNT and CDR2 is YENEEA in the germline V gene. The CDR3 is 14 residues long. CDR3 in amino acids: CASSLGQGRGTQYF. DNA of the CDR3: TGTGCCAGCAGCTTAGGACAGGGCCGAGGTACGCAGTATTTT.

J is TRBJ2-5 and V is TRBV27; 8 bases are shared with TRBD2. Trimming removed 0 bases from V and 5 bases from J; junction bases left unmatched: 14. Germline CDR1 is MNHEY and CDR2 is SMNVEV (reference sequence). The CDR3 length is 18 residues. The CDR3: CASSLSYQYTGGSETQYF. The CDR3 DNA reads TGTGCCAGCAGTTTATCCTACCAATATACGGGGGGGTCGGAGACCCAGTACTTC.

This chain links TRBV7-2 with TRBJ1-5; D perhaps matches TRBD1 (6 bases). V shed 5 bases and J shed 1 base, with 12 bases lying between them. Germline V lookup: CDR1 SGHTA, CDR2 FQGNSA. The CDR3 contains 15 residues. Here the CDR3 DNA reads TGTGCCAGCAGCCCCCAAACAGGGAGCAATCAGCCCCAGCATTTT. This sequence encodes CASSPQTGSNQPQHF.

The J gene is TRBJ1-2, the V gene TRBV10-3; perhaps TRBD1 as D (6 bases). Germline-derived CDR1 and CDR2 are ENHRY and SYGVKD. The CDR3 sequence is 14 residues long. Deletions cut 3 bases from V and 7 bases from J, with 15 bases between. This chain's CDR3 is CAISDEQGAGGYTF. The CDR3 DNA sequence: TGTGCCATCAGTGACGAACAGGGAGCTGGTGGCTACACCTTC.

The J gene is TRBJ1-6, the V gene TRBV9, with D perhaps TRBD1 (5 bases). CDR1 SGDLS and CDR2 YYNGEE come from the germline V gene. This CDR3 is built from 17 residues. The V end lost 0 bases, the J end lost 1 base, and 11 bases lay between the germline ends. In DNA, the CDR3 is TGTGCCAGCAGCGTAGCAATGGGGCCATCCTATAATTCACCCCTCCACTTT. Its translation: CASSVAMGPSYNSPLHF.

This clone was seen just once. V is TRBV7-8 and J is TRBJ2-3; D is uncertain. Per the germline V gene, CDR1 is SGHVS and CDR2 is FQNEAQ. There are 14 residues in the CDR3. Trimming took off 1 base at V and 8 bases at J, with 13 bases between the two ends. CDR3 in amino acids: CASSLDGPSLTQYF. CDR3 nucleotides: TGTGCCAGCAGCTTAGATGGGCCCTCCCTTACGCAGTATTTT.